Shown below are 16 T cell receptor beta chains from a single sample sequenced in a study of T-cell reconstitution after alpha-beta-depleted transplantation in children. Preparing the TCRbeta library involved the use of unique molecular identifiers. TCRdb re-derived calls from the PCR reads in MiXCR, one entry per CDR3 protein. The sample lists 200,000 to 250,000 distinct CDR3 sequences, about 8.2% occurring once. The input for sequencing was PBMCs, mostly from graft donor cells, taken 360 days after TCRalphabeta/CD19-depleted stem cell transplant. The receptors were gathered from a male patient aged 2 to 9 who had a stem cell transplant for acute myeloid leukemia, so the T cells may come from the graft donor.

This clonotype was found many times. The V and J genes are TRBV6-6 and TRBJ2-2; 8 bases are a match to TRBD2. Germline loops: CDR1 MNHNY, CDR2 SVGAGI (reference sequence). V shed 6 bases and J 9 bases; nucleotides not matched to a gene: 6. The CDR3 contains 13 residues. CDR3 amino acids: CASSLGGGRELFF. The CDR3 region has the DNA TGTGCCAGCAGCCTCGGGGGGGGACGGGAGCTGTTTTTT.

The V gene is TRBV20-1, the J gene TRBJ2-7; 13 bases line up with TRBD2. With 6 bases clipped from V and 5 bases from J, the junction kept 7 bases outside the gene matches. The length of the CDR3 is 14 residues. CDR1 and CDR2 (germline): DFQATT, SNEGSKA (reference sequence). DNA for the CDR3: TGCAGTGCCCAGACTAGCGGGAGGTCGGACGAGCAGTACTTC. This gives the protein CSAQTSGRSDEQYF.

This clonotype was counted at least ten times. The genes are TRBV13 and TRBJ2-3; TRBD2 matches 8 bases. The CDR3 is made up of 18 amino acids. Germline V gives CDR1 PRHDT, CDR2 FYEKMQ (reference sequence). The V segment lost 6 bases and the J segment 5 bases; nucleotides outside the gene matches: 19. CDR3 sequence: CASSFILLSGREEDTQYF. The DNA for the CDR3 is TGTGCCAGCAGTTTTATCCTTCTAAGCGGGCGGGAGGAAGATACGCAGTATTTT. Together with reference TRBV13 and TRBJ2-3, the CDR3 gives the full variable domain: AAGVIQSPRHLIKEKRETATLKCYPIPRHDTVYWYQQGPGQDPQFLISFYEKMQSDKGSIPDRFSAQQFSDYHSELNMSSLELGDSALYFCASSFILLSGREEDTQYFGPGTRLTVL.

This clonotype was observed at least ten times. This CDR3 reads CASSLGLAGGLTDTQYF. The CDR3 DNA is TGTGCCAGCAGCTTGGGACTAGCGGGGGGGCTAACAGATACGCAGTATTTT. V is TRBV7-3 and J is TRBJ2-3; 16 positions match TRBD2. In germline, CDR1 is SGHTA, CDR2 FQGTGA. The V gene end was trimmed by 3 bases and the J gene end by 3 bases; junction bases not matched to a gene: 3. The CDR3 loop spans 17 amino acids.

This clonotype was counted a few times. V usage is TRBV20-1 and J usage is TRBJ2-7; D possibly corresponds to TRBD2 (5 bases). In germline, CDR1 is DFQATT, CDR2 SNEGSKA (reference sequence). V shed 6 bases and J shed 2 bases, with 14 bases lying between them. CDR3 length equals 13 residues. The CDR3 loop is CSAGNLATYEQYF. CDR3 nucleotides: TGCAGTGCCGGGAATCTCGCTACCTACGAGCAGTACTTC.

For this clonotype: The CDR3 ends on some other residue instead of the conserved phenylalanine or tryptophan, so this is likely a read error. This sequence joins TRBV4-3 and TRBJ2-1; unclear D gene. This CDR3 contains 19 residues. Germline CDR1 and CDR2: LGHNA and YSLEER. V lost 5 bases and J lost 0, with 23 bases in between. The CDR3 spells CASSYRTLPVETSYNEQFY. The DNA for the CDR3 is TGCGCCAGCAGCTACCGGACCCTACCCGTAGAAACCTCCTACAATGAGCAGTTCTAC.

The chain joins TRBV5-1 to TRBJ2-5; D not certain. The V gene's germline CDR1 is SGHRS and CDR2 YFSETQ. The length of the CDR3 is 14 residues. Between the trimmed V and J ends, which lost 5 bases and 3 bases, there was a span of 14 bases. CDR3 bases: TGCGCCAGCAGTTTACCTGGGGTGGAAGAGACCCAGTACTTC. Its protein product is CASSLPGVEETQYF.

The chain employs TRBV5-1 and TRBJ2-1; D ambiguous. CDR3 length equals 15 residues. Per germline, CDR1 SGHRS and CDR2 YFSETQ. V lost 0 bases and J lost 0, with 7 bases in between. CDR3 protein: CASSLARISYNEQFF. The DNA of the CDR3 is TGCGCCAGCAGCTTGGCCCGAATCTCCTACAATGAGCAGTTCTTC.

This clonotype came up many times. Written as DNA, the CDR3 is TGCAGTGCTAGAACCCTCGGGGGTAGCGGGAGTTTAGACGAGCAGTACTTC. Protein: CSARTLGGSGSLDEQYF. The V gene is TRBV20-1, the J gene TRBJ2-7, with 9 bases identical to TRBD2. CDR3 length equals 17 residues. The V gene end was trimmed by 2 bases and the J gene end by 5 bases; junction bases not matched to a gene: 16. Germline CDR1 and CDR2: DFQATT and SNEGSKA (reference sequence).

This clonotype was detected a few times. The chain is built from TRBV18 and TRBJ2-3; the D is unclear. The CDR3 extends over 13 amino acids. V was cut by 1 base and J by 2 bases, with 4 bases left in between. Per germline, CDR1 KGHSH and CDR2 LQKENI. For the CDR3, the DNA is TGTGCCAGCTCACCACGGGTCACAGATACGCAGTATTTT. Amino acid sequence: CASSPRVTDTQYF.

CDR3 DNA: TGTGCCAGCGGGACAGGAGAAGACCCCTATAGCAATCAGCCCCAGCATTTT. This encodes CASGTGEDPYSNQPQHF. The genes are TRBV7-9 and TRBJ1-5; TRBD1 matches at 8 bases. J was trimmed by 0 bases and V by 8 bases; bases with no gene match: 12. This CDR3 contains 17 residues. Germline loops: CDR1 SEHNR, CDR2 FQNEAQ (reference sequence).

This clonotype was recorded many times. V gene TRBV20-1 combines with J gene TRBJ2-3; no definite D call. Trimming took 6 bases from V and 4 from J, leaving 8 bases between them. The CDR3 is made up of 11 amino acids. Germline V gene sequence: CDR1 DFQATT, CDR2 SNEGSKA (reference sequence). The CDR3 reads CSAPLADTQYF. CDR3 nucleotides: TGCAGTGCCCCCTTAGCAGATACGCAGTATTTT.

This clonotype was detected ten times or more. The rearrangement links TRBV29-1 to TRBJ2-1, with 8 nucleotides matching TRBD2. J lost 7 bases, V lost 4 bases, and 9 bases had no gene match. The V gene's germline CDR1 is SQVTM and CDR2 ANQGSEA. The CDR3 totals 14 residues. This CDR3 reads CSVGRSGAGNEQFF. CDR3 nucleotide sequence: TGCAGCGTTGGCCGTAGCGGGGCTGGGAATGAGCAGTTCTTC.

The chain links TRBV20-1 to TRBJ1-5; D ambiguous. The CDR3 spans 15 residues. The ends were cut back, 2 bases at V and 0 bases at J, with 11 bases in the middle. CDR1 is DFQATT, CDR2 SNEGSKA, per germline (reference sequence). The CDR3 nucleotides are TGCAGTGCTAGAAAGGAAGGACTTAGCAATCAGCCCCAGCATTTT. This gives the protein CSARKEGLSNQPQHF.

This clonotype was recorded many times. The CDR3, as DNA: TGTGCCAGCAGCCTGCGGGGACAGAGAAGAGATACGCAGTATTTT. Amino acid sequence: CASSLRGQRRDTQYF. The chain recombines TRBV11-2 with TRBJ2-3, with D possibly TRBD1 on 7 matching bases. Germline values: CDR1 SGHAT, CDR2 FQNNGV. CDR3 length: 15 residues. V dropped 5 bases and J dropped 5 bases, with 17 bases sitting between them.

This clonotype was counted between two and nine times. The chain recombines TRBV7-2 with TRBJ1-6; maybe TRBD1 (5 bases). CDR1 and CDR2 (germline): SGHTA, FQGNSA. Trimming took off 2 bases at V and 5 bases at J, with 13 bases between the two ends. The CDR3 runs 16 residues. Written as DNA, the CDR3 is TGTGCCAGCAGCTTAAAGGCGGGACCTAATAATTCACCCCTCCACTTT. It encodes CASSLKAGPNNSPLHF.